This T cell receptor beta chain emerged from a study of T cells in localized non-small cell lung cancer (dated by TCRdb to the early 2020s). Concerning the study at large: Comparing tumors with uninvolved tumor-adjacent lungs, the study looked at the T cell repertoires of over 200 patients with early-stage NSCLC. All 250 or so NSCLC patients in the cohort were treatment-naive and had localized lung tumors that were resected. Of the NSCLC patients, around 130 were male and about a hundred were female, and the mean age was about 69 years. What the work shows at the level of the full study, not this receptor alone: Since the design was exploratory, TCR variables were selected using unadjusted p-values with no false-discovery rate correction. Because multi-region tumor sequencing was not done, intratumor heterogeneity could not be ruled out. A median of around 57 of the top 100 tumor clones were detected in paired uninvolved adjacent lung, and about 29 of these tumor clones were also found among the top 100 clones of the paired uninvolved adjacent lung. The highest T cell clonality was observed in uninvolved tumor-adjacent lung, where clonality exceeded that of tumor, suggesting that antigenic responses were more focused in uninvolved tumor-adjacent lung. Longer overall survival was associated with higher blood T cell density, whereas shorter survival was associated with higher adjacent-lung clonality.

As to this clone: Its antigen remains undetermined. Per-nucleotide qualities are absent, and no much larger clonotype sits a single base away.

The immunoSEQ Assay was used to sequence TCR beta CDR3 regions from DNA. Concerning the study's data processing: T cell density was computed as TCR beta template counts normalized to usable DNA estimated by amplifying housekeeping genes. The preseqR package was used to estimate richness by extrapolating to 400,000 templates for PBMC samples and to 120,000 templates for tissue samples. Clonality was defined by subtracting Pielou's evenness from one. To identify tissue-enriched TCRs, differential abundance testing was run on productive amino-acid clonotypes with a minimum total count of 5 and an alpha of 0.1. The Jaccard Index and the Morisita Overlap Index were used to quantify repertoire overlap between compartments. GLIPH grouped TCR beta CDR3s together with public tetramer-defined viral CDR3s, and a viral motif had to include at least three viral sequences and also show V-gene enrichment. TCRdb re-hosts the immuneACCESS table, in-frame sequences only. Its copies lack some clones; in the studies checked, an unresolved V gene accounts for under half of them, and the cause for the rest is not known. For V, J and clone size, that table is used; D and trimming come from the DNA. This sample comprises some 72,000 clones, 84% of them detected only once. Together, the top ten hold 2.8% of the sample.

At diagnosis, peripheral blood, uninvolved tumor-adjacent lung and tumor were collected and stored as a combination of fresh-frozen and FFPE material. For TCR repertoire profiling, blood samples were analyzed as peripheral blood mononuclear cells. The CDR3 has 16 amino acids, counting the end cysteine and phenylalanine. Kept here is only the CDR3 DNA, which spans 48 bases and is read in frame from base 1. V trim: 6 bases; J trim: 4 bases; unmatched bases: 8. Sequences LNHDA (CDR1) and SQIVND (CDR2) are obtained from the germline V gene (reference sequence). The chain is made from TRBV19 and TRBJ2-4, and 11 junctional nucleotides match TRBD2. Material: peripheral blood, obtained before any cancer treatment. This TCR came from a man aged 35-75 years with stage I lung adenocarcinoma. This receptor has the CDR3 CASRRGGLADKNIQYF. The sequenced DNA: TGTGCCAGTAGACGCGGGGGACTAGCGGATAAAAACATTCAGTACTTC.